This passage covers 25 T cell receptor beta chains from one sample sequenced in a study of T cells in Graves' hyperthyroidism and ophthalmopathy. Amplification of TCR beta CDR3 regions was performed using RNA transcripts as template. HTBI primers were used for first-round RT-PCR of the TCR CDR3. TCRdb called the multiplex PCR reads again in MiXCR, with one record for every CDR3 protein. The data contain approximately 600,000 distinct CDR3 sequences, around 13% of them singletons. Sequenced material: blood. The receptors derive from a woman under 40 with Graves' hyperthyroidism that later progressed to Graves' ophthalmopathy.

The chain is built from TRBV18 and TRBJ1-1; D is possibly TRBD1 (6 bases). Trimming stripped 2 bases from V and 1 base from J, with 14 bases between. CDR3 length: 16 amino acids. Germline values: CDR1 KGHSH, CDR2 LQKENI. CDR3 loop: CASSPKTGTPNTEAFF. For the CDR3, the DNA is TGTGCCAGCTCACCAAAGACAGGTACTCCGAACACTGAAGCTTTCTTT.

In its sample, this clonotype was seen many times. The V and J genes are TRBV11-1 and TRBJ2-3, with 7 bases that match TRBD2. The CDR3 length is 14 residues. V lost 9 bases, J lost 2 bases, and 8 bases stayed unmatched. Germline V gene sequence: CDR1 SGHAT, CDR2 FQDESV (reference sequence). The CDR3 is CASTSDPYTDTQYF. The CDR3 bases are TGTGCCAGTACTAGCGACCCTTACACAGATACGCAGTATTTT.

The chain uses TRBV28 and TRBJ1-4; D is possibly TRBD1 (5 bases). The CDR3 has 15 residues. Germline values: CDR1 MDHEN, CDR2 SYDVKM. Trimming left V 4 bases short and J 0 bases short, with 9 bases between. CDR3 coding DNA: TGTGCCAGCAGTTCATCAGGGACAACTAATGAAAAACTGTTTTTT. This codes for CASSSSGTTNEKLFF.

In its sample, this clonotype was seen many times. This sequence joins TRBV6-5 and TRBJ1-2, with unresolved D. CDR1 MNHEY and CDR2 SVGAGI come from the germline V gene. There are 16 residues in the CDR3. Between the trimmed V and J ends, which lost 0 bases and 3 bases, there was a span of 14 bases. Here the CDR3 reads CASSYSDEGSYYGYTF. DNA of the CDR3: TGTGCCAGCAGTTACTCGGACGAGGGCAGTTACTATGGCTACACCTTC.

The rearrangement joins TRBV29-1 to TRBJ2-7, with TRBD2 identical over 11 bases. Germline loops: CDR1 SQVTM, CDR2 ANQGSEA. Trimming took 0 bases from V and 5 from J; bases not matched to a gene: 6. This CDR3 comprises 15 residues. In DNA form, the CDR3 reads TGCAGCGTTGAAGATAGAACTAGCGGGAGCAACGAGCAGTACTTC. Its protein is CSVEDRTSGSNEQYF.

This clonotype was recorded at least ten times. The chain is built from TRBV9 and TRBJ2-5; 14 bases match TRBD2. Trimming took 4 bases from V and 4 from J; bases not matched to a gene: 6. CDR1 and CDR2 from the germline V gene are SGDLS and YYNGEE. The CDR3 runs to 16 residues. This chain's CDR3 is CASSMGLAGVIETQYF. DNA of the CDR3: TGTGCCAGCAGCATGGGACTAGCGGGAGTTATAGAGACCCAGTACTTC.

Notes on this clonotype: A much larger clonotype is one base distant, so this may be a read error. The conserved final phenylalanine or tryptophan is absent from the CDR3, which likely points to a read error. The chain recombines TRBV5-1 with TRBJ2-7, with TRBD2 matching 8 bases. Trimming at V came to 0 bases and at J to 3 bases, leaving 5 bases not matched to a gene. This CDR3 has 15 residues. The germline V gene encodes CDR1 SGHRS and CDR2 YFSETQ. CDR3 residues: CASSLGREGLYEQYL. DNA for the CDR3: TGCGCCAGCAGCTTGGGACGGGAGGGCCTCTACGAGCAGTACCTC.

This clonotype has ten or more counts. J is TRBJ2-1 and V is TRBV11-1; 7 bases align to TRBD1. The CDR3 sequence is 17 residues long. With 5 bases clipped from V and 0 bases from J, the junction kept 10 bases outside the gene matches. Germline V gives CDR1 SGHAT, CDR2 FQDESV (reference sequence). The DNA for the CDR3 is TGTGCCAGCAGCCCCGGTGGGACAGCTTCCTCCTACAATGAGCAGTTCTTC. It is translated as CASSPGGTASSYNEQFF.

The V and J genes are TRBV7-9 and TRBJ1-1; D call uncertain. Trimming shortened V by 7 bases and J by 1 base, and 10 bases separated the two germline ends. Germline loops: CDR1 SEHNR, CDR2 FQNEAQ (reference sequence). CDR3 size: 13 residues. CDR3 in DNA: TGTGCCAGCACCCCCCCCGCGAACACTGAAGCTTTCTTT. Protein: CASTPPANTEAFF. Supplemented by reference TRBV7-9 and TRBJ1-1, the full variable domain reads DTGVSQNPRHKITKRGQNVTFRCDPISEHNRLYWYRQTLGQGPEFLTYFQNEAQLEKSRLLSDRFSAERPKGSFSTLEIQRTEQGDSAMYLCASTPPANTEAFFGQGTRLTVV.

This chain joins TRBV18 and TRBJ2-7; TRBD1 matches at 9 bases. Germline V lookup: CDR1 KGHSH, CDR2 LQKENI. Trimming at V came to 2 bases and at J to 2 bases, leaving 10 bases not matched to a gene. The CDR3 contains 17 residues. CDR3 sequence: CASSPFLGTGLTYEQYF. CDR3 in DNA: TGTGCCAGCTCACCATTCCTCGGGACAGGGTTGACCTACGAGCAGTACTTC.

As for this clonotype: The germline gene is not matched at one end of the junction; a read error may be the cause. This chain links TRBV12-3 or TRBV12-4 with TRBJ1-2; D ambiguous. The CDR3 has 12 residues. DNA for the CDR3: TGTGCCAGCAGCTTAGTAAGAAGCGGCTACACCTTC. Residues: CASSLVRSGYTF.

This clonotype was counted many times. The chain joins TRBV20-1 to TRBJ2-1; 14 bases match TRBD2. Trimming removed 5 bases from V and 10 bases from J; junction bases left unmatched: 7. Germline V lookup: CDR1 DFQATT, CDR2 SNEGSKA (reference sequence). The CDR3 loop spans 14 amino acids. CDR3 coding DNA: TGCAGTGCTGGGGGACTAGCGGGAGACCACGAGCAGTTCTTC. Amino acids: CSAGGLAGDHEQFF.

The J gene is TRBJ1-5, the V gene TRBV27, with a possible D match to TRBD1 (5 bases). Trimming stripped 5 bases from V and 0 bases from J, with 14 bases between. CDR1 and CDR2 from the germline V gene are MNHEY and SMNVEV (reference sequence). This CDR3 region has 16 residues. The CDR3 DNA follows: TGTGCCAGCAGTGCCGGGACGCCCTATAGCAATCAGCCCCAGCATTTT. Its protein is CASSAGTPYSNQPQHF.

Ten or more counts support this clonotype. The chain recombines TRBV6-1 with TRBJ2-5; tentatively, D is TRBD1 or TRBD2 (5 bases each). V lost 3 bases, J lost 1 base, and 12 bases lay in between. CDR1 and CDR2 from the germline V gene are MNHNS and SASEGT. CDR3 length equals 15 residues. CDR3 nucleotide sequence: TGTGCCAGCAGTGACACGGGACGGATCCAAGAGACCCAGTACTTC. Amino acids: CASSDTGRIQETQYF.

This clonotype was counted at least ten times. V usage is TRBV20-1 and J usage is TRBJ2-7, with D uncertain. V lost 0 bases, J lost 3 bases, and 9 bases lay in between. Germline assignment: CDR1 DFQATT and CDR2 SNEGSKA (reference sequence). CDR3 length equals 13 residues. In DNA, the CDR3 is TGCAGTGCTAGAGATTCTCGTTTCTACGAGCAGTACTTC. Protein: CSARDSRFYEQYF.

This clonotype was observed a handful of times. This rearrangement joins TRBV5-1 to TRBJ1-2, with D perhaps matching TRBD1 (6 bases). Deletions cut 2 bases from V and 2 bases from J, with 13 bases between. The germline V gene encodes CDR1 SGHRS and CDR2 YFSETQ. The CDR3 runs to 15 residues. CDR3 in amino acids: CASSLAGAENYGYTF. DNA of the CDR3: TGCGCCAGCAGCTTAGCGGGGGCCGAGAACTATGGCTACACCTTC. The full variable domain, completed using reference TRBV5-1 and TRBJ1-2, is KAGVTQTPRYLIKTRGQQVTLSCSPISGHRSVSWYQQTPGQGLQFLFEYFSETQRNKGNFPGRFSGRQFSNSRSEMNVSTLELGDSALYLCASSLAGAENYGYTFGSGTRLTVV.

This chain connects TRBV6-2 or TRBV6-3 to TRBJ1-5; D unclear. Germline CDR1 is MNHEY and CDR2 is SVGEGT. V was trimmed by 4 bases and J by 8 bases, leaving 12 bases between them. This CDR3 has 13 amino acids. The CDR3 loop is CASSSPFFEPQHF. The CDR3 coding sequence is TGTGCCAGCAGTTCCCCCTTCTTCGAGCCCCAGCATTTT.

In this sample, this clonotype turned up many times. The chain combines TRBV19 with TRBJ1-2; D uncertain. V was trimmed by 3 bases and J by 3 bases, leaving 17 bases between them. This CDR3 is 16 amino acids long. CDR1 is LNHDA and CDR2 is SQIVND in the germline V gene (reference sequence). The chain's CDR3 is CASSMSMRKGDYGYTF. CDR3 bases: TGTGCCAGTAGTATGTCGATGCGCAAGGGAGACTATGGCTACACCTTC.

This clonotype occurred many times. The rearrangement links TRBV19 to TRBJ2-1, with D perhaps assigned TRBD1 or TRBD2 (5 bases each). The length of the CDR3 is 17 residues. Germline V CDR1 and CDR2: LNHDA, SQIVND (reference sequence). Trimming stripped 9 bases from V and 0 bases from J, with 21 bases between. In DNA form, the CDR3 reads TGTGCCAGCGAACTACGACATGGGGGTAACTCCTACAATGAGCAGTTCTTC. Amino acid sequence: CASELRHGGNSYNEQFF.

This clonotype was seen ten or more times. V gene TRBV18 combines with J gene TRBJ2-7; 8 nucleotides agree with TRBD1. The germline V gene has CDR1 KGHSH and CDR2 LQKENI. The CDR3 consists of 15 residues. V shed 6 bases and J 6 bases; nucleotides not matched to a gene: 13. For the CDR3, the DNA is TGTGCCAGCTCCATCGGGACAGGTGCTGTGGGCGAGCAGTACTTC. It encodes CASSIGTGAVGEQYF.

The V and J genes are TRBV6-2 or TRBV6-3 and TRBJ2-2, with 7 bases lining up with TRBD1. This CDR3 region has 13 residues. Trimming took 10 bases from V and 5 from J; bases not matched to a gene: 7. CDR1 and CDR2 (germline): MNHEY, SVGEGT. The CDR3 coding sequence is TGTGCCACCCGACAGGGACGAACCGGGGAGCTGTTTTTT. It translates to CATRQGRTGELFF.

This clonotype has at least ten counts. This sequence joins TRBV6-1 and TRBJ2-2; the D is unclear. Deletions cut 6 bases from V and 3 bases from J, with 11 bases between. This CDR3 contains 14 residues. Germline V gives CDR1 MNHNS, CDR2 SASEGT. The CDR3 sequence: CASSPSGYTGELFF. The CDR3 DNA is TGTGCCAGCAGCCCCTCCGGGTACACCGGGGAGCTGTTTTTT.

The sample holds many counts of this clonotype. The rearrangement uses TRBV28 and TRBJ2-2; D might be TRBD1 (6 bases). The CDR3 is 15 residues long. The germline V gene encodes CDR1 MDHEN and CDR2 SYDVKM. The V end was cut by 5 bases, the J end by 2 bases, with 12 bases between. The CDR3 reads CASSPHRVNTGELFF. CDR3 sequence (DNA): TGTGCCAGCAGTCCACACAGGGTAAACACCGGGGAGCTGTTTTTT.

This clonotype was recorded a few times. This chain joins TRBV6-1 and TRBJ2-7; maybe TRBD1 (6 bases). This CDR3 is 13 amino acids long. Looked up from germline, CDR1 is MNHNS and CDR2 is SASEGT. Deletions cut 3 bases from V and 7 bases from J, with 13 bases between. CDR3 DNA sequence: TGTGCCAGCAGTGAGACGCTCAGGGGAGAGCAGTACTTC. It yields the protein CASSETLRGEQYF.

This clonotype appeared many times. The gene calls are TRBV30 and TRBJ1-2; D unclear. Germline loops: CDR1 GTSNPN, CDR2 SVGIG (reference sequence). Trimming cost V 0 bases and J 0 bases, with 5 bases left between them. This CDR3 spans 13 amino acids. The CDR3 spells CAWSVRTNYGYTF. In nucleotides, the CDR3 is TGTGCCTGGAGTGTTCGTACTAACTATGGCTACACCTTC.